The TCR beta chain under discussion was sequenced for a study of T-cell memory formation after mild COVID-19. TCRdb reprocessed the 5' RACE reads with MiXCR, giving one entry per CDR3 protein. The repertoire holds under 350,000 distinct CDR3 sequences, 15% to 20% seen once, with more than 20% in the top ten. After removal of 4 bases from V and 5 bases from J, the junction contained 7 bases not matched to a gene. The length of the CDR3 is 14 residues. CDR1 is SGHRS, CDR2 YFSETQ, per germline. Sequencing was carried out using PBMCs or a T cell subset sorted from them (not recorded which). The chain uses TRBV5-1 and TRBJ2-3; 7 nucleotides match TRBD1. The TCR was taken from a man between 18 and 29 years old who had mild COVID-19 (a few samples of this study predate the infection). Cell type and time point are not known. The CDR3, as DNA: TGCGCCAGCAGCCATGGACAGGACCAAGATACGCAGTATTTT. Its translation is CASSHGQDQDTQYF. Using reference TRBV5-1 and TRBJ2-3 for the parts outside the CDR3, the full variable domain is KAGVTQTPRYLIKTRGQQVTLSCSPISGHRSVSWYQQTPGQGLQFLFEYFSETQRNKGNFPGRFSGRQFSNSRSEMNVSTLELGDSALYLCASSHGQDQDTQYFGPGTRLTVL.